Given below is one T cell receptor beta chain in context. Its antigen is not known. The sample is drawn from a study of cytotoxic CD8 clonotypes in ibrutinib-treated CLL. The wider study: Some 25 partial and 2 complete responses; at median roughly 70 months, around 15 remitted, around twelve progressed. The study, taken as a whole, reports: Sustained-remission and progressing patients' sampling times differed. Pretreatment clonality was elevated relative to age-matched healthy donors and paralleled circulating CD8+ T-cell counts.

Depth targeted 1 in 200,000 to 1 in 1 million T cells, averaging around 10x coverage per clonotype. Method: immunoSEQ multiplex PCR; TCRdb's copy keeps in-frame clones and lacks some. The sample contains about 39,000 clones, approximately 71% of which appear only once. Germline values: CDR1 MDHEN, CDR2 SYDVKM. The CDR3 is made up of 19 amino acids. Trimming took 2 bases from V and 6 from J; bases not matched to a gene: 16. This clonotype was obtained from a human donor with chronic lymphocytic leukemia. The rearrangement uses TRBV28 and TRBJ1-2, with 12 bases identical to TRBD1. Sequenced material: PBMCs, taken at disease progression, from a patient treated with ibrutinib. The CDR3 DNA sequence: TGTGCCAGCAGTTTAGATATTGCTGAGAGCCGGGACAGGGGGCATGGCTACACCTTC. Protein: CASSLDIAESRDRGHGYTF.